This record concerns one T cell receptor (beta chain) sequence. Sequencing used immunoSEQ multiplex PCR; TCRdb keeps in-frame clones, though not all of them. The sample includes tens of thousands of clones, 85% to 90% of them seen just once. This sample is part of a study of blood T cell repertoires in COVID-19. Source material: peripheral blood. This clonotype was obtained from a human donor in a cohort sampled during active COVID-19.

DNA for the CDR3: TGTGCCAGCAGCTCGATGACCGGGACAGGGGGGTGGAAGACCCAGTACTTC. Protein product: CASSSMTGTGGWKTQYF. V is TRBV5-4 and J is TRBJ2-5, with 11 bases aligning to TRBD1. This CDR3 has 17 residues. V lost 3 bases to trimming and J lost 6 bases; unmatched junction nucleotides: 13. CDR1 SGHNT and CDR2 YYREEE come from the germline V gene (reference sequence).